The 28 T cell receptor beta chains reported below all come from one sample, sequenced in a study of tumor-infiltrating lymphocytes in primary liver carcinoma. Unsorted whole blood yielded the blood RNA, and germline DNA was also extracted. A constant-region primer served to make TCR beta cDNA from about 0.5 ug total RNA. The TCR beta library was amplified through three nested multiplex PCR rounds in a modified ARM-PCR procedure. A C-beta reverse primer and TRBV1-TRBV30 forward primers served in each of the first two PCR rounds, at ten to eleven cycles apiece. TCRdb analysed the multiplex PCR reads with MiXCR anew, one entry per CDR3 protein. Altogether some 180,000 distinct CDR3 sequences are present, 50% to 75% being singletons, with the ten largest covering around 74%. Sequenced material: peripheral blood. The receptors come from a man aged 40-55 years with primary liver carcinoma and hepatitis B virus infection.

This chain uses TRBV6-5 with TRBJ1-5; the match to TRBD1 covers 7 bases. Per germline, CDR1 MNHEY and CDR2 SVGAGI. The length of the CDR3 is 16 residues. The junction had 9 bases not matched to a gene; V was cut back by 6 bases and J by 1 base. In DNA form, the CDR3 reads TGTGCCAGCAGCCAGGGGGACCCTTACAGCAATCAGCCCCAGCATTTT. Amino acid sequence: CASSQGDPYSNQPQHF.

Ten or more counts support this clonotype. The rearrangement joins TRBV29-1 to TRBJ2-5; no definite D call. Trimming took 7 bases from V and 0 from J, leaving 9 bases between them. This CDR3 region has 12 residues. Germline V CDR1 and CDR2: SQVTM, ANQGSEA. CDR3 bases: TGCAGCGGCCAGAGGTACCAAGAGACCCAGTACTTC. Translating it yields CSGQRYQETQYF. The full variable domain, its missing parts supplied by reference TRBV29-1 and TRBJ2-5, is SAVISQKPSRDICQRGTSLTIQCQVDSQVTMMFWYRQQPGQSLTLIATANQGSEATYESGFVIDKFPISRPNLTFSTLTVSNMSPEDSSIYLCSGQRYQETQYFGPGTRLLVL.

In regard to this clonotype: Its ends do not fully match the called genes, so a read error is possible. The V call is TRBV11-2, the J call TRBJ2-1; D perhaps matches TRBD2 (5 bases). Germline loops: CDR1 SGHAT, CDR2 FQNNGV. The CDR3 is 15 amino acids. The CDR3 protein is CAGSLERESYNEQFF. CDR3 nucleotides: TGCGCCGGCAGCTTAGAGAGGGAGTCCTACAATGAGCAGTTCTTC.

This clonotype was recorded at least ten times. The chain couples TRBV11-2 to TRBJ2-7; TRBD2 matches 8 bases. This CDR3 comprises 14 residues. CDR1 is SGHAT, CDR2 FQNNGV, per germline. The V and J ends lost 5 bases and 5 bases, in that order; junction bases with no gene match: 8. CDR3 DNA: TGTGCCAGCAGCCCGGGACTAGAAAGCCACGAGCAGTACTTC. Translation gives CASSPGLESHEQYF.

To note about this clonotype: This may arise from a read error, as a much more abundant clone is one base away. The chain's CDR3 is CASSGADTAYEQYF. The DNA of the CDR3 is TGTGCCAGCAGCGGCGCCGACACGGCATACGAGCAGTACTTC. The J gene is TRBJ2-7, the V gene TRBV11-2; D gene unclear. The CDR3 extends over 14 amino acids. Trimming left V 5 bases short and J 4 bases short, with 15 bases between. Germline values: CDR1 SGHAT, CDR2 FQNNGV.

Details on this clonotype: The junction departs from the called germline gene at one end, perhaps through a read error. This chain links TRBV11-2 with TRBJ2-3, with 9 bases that match TRBD2. Germline V gene data show CDR1 as SGHAT and CDR2 as FQNNGV. This CDR3 has 16 residues. CDR3 sequence (DNA): TGTGCCATCAGCTTCCTAGGACTAGCGAGCACAGATACGCAGTATTTT. Protein: CAISFLGLASTDTQYF.

This clonotype showed up just a few times. The rearrangement uses TRBV7-3 and TRBJ2-1; D not resolved. Trimming took off 1 base at V and 6 bases at J, with 10 bases between the two ends. This CDR3 comprises 14 residues. Germline loops: CDR1 SGHTA, CDR2 FQGTGA. CDR3 in DNA: TGTGCCAGCAGCTTAAGTCCCGTGGGCAATGAGCAGTTCTTC. Its protein product is CASSLSPVGNEQFF.

This clonotype has more than one count but fewer than ten. The V and J genes are TRBV10-2 and TRBJ2-2; no clear D. The length of the CDR3 is 11 residues. Germline V CDR1 and CDR2: WSHSY, SAAADI. Trimming shortened V by 4 bases and J by 6 bases, and 3 bases separated the two germline ends. The CDR3 DNA reads as TGCGCCAGCAGTGTAGCCGGGGAGCTGTTTTTT. This codes for CASSVAGELFF.

In the case of this clonotype: Sequence at one end of the junction differs from germline and may be a read error. J is TRBJ2-1 and V is TRBV11-3; no definite D call. The CDR3 runs 13 residues. Germline V gene lookup returns CDR1 SGHNT and CDR2 YENEEA. The CDR3 sequence: CASSHTDYNKQFF. CDR3 DNA: TGTGCCAGCAGTCATACAGATTACAATAAGCAGTTCTTC.

This clonotype occurred once. A read error is possible here, since a much larger clone lies one base away. The CDR3 does not end in the conserved phenylalanine or tryptophan, so this is likely a read error. The chain combines TRBV29-1 with TRBJ2-1; 9 bases map to TRBD1. In germline, CDR1 is SQVTM, CDR2 ANQGSEA. The CDR3 consists of 14 residues. The CDR3 DNA reads as TGCAGTGCTTACTCCGGGACAGGGACGGGCGAGCAGTTCTTA. Its protein is CSAYSGTGTGEQFL.

The gene calls are TRBV6-1 and TRBJ2-1, with 10 nucleotides matching TRBD1. Germline assignment: CDR1 MNHNS and CDR2 SASEGT. Trimming at V came to 5 bases and at J to 3 bases, leaving 4 bases not matched to a gene. The CDR3 is 15 residues long. The DNA of the CDR3 is TGTGCCAGCAGTCCCGGGACAGGGGTCTACAATGAGCAGTTCTTC. It is translated as CASSPGTGVYNEQFF.

A single count supports this clonotype. The chain joins TRBV6-6 to TRBJ1-5; 8 bases are a match to TRBD1. Germline loops: CDR1 MNHNY, CDR2 SVGAGI (reference sequence). The CDR3 has 20 amino acids. With 2 bases clipped from V and 3 bases from J, the junction kept 18 bases outside the gene matches. The CDR3 DNA is TGTGCCAGCAGTTACCTTGCTCTGGCTCGACAGGGGTTAAACAATCAGCCCCAGCATTTT. This translates into CASSYLALARQGLNNQPQHF.

This chain links TRBV10-3 with TRBJ1-1; 7 bases match TRBD1. The CDR3 has 13 amino acids. Germline loops: CDR1 ENHRY, CDR2 SYGVKD. The junction had 9 bases not matched to a gene; V was cut back by 6 bases and J by 8 bases. The CDR3, as DNA: TGTGCCATCAGCCCCGGGACAGAAGAGGAAGCTTTCTTT. Residues: CAISPGTEEEAFF.

The chain recombines TRBV5-4 with TRBJ2-2; D may be TRBD2 (6 bases). Germline values: CDR1 SGHNT, CDR2 YYREEE (reference sequence). CDR3 length equals 16 residues. Trimming removed 2 bases at V and 1 base at J, with 12 bases between. CDR3 sequence (DNA): TGTGCCAGCAGCTTACTAGCCGGCTTGAACACCGGGGAGCTGTTTTTT. Translation gives CASSLLAGLNTGELFF. Based on the CDR3 plus reference TRBV5-4 and TRBJ2-2, the full variable domain is ETGVTQSPTHLIKTRGQQVTLRCSSQSGHNTVSWYQQALGQGPQFIFQYYREEENGRGNFPPRFSGLQFPNYSSELNVNALELDDSALYLCASSLLAGLNTGELFFGEGSRLTVL.

This clonotype was recorded once. The chain employs TRBV6-2 or TRBV6-3 and TRBJ2-7; 9 bases agree with TRBD2. The CDR3 is 16 amino acids. V was clipped by 1 base and J by 0 bases; unmatched bases: 4. Germline CDR1 reads MNHEY; CDR2 reads SVGEGT. The CDR3 nucleotides are TGTGCCAGCAGTTACTGGTCTAGCGGGGTCTCCTACGAGCAGTACTTC. This codes for CASSYWSSGVSYEQYF.

This rearrangement joins TRBV7-8 to TRBJ2-7, with D unclear. Germline V lookup: CDR1 SGHVS, CDR2 FQNEAQ. CDR3 length: 12 residues. The ends were cut back, 5 bases at V and 4 bases at J, with 9 bases in the middle. The CDR3 region has the DNA TGTGCCAGCAGCCAGATTCGTTACGAGCAGTACTTC. Amino acids: CASSQIRYEQYF.

This chain links TRBV4-2 with TRBJ2-3; TRBD2 is a possible D gene (6 bases). The V gene lost 3 bases and the J gene lost 2 bases, with 9 bases spanning the gap. CDR3 length equals 14 residues. Germline loops: CDR1 LGHNA, CDR2 YNFKEQ. Written as DNA, the CDR3 is TGTGCCAGCAGCCAGGGGGGAAACACAGATACGCAGTATTTT. Protein sequence: CASSQGGNTDTQYF.

Remarks on this clonotype: Given the absence of the conserved phenylalanine or tryptophan at the CDR3 end, a read error is likely. This rearrangement joins TRBV11-2 to TRBJ2-7; 10 bases line up with TRBD1. The germline V gene has CDR1 SGHAT and CDR2 FQNNGV. The CDR3 sequence is 14 residues long. CDR3 in amino acids: CAGSLTGGASEQYL. The CDR3 DNA follows: TGTGCCGGCAGCTTGACAGGGGGCGCATCCGAGCAGTACCTC.

About this clonotype: Germline is not matched at one junction end, which may reflect a read error. V usage is TRBV6-1 and J usage is TRBJ1-4; D not resolved. Germline-derived CDR1 and CDR2 are MNHNS and SASEGT. The CDR3 is 16 amino acids. The CDR3 region has the DNA TGTGCCAGCGATGGCGGAGGGCGGGCAACTAATGAAAACCTGTTTTTT. This sequence encodes CASDGGGRATNENLFF.

Details on this clonotype: Without the conserved terminal phenylalanine or tryptophan, this CDR3 likely stems from a read error. The DNA is left out, because the CDR3 cannot be placed on it with certainty; the CDR3 is given as TCRdb lists it. The chain uses TRBV6-5 and TRBJ2-1. The germline CDR1 and CDR2 sequences are MNHEY and SVGAGI. Including both end residues, the CDR3 is 14 amino acids long. CDR3 amino acids: CASSYSNIGNEQFL.

The J gene is TRBJ2-1, the V gene TRBV7-8; D uncertain. The CDR3 is 13 residues long. V was shortened by 7 bases and J by 4 bases, with 11 bases between the two germline ends. The V gene's germline CDR1 is SGHVS and CDR2 FQNEAQ. As DNA, the CDR3 is TGTGCCAGCACGACCCGGCGGTACAATGAGCAGTTCTTC. Translated, it gives CASTTRRYNEQFF.

This clonotype showed up many times. The chain links TRBV12-3 or TRBV12-4 to TRBJ2-7; maybe TRBD2 (5 bases). The germline V and J ends were trimmed by 5 bases and 2 bases, with 13 bases remaining between them. The length of the CDR3 is 14 residues. The CDR3 spells CASSTQNGAYEQYF. The DNA of the CDR3 is TGTGCCAGCAGTACCCAAAACGGGGCCTACGAGCAGTACTTC.

This chain uses TRBV30 with TRBJ2-1; D remains unclear. Trimming took off 0 bases at V and 0 bases at J, with 9 bases between the two ends. The germline V gene encodes CDR1 GTSNPN and CDR2 SVGIG (reference sequence). The CDR3 runs 15 residues. CDR3 DNA: TGTGCCTGGAGTGTGGGTGCAGGCTCCTACAATGAGCAGTTCTTC. Translated, it gives CAWSVGAGSYNEQFF.

The rearrangement joins TRBV28 to TRBJ2-3; a weak D match, TRBD1 (6 bases). The V gene lost 10 bases and the J gene lost 3 bases, with 11 bases spanning the gap. Germline V gives CDR1 MDHEN, CDR2 SYDVKM. The length of the CDR3 is 12 residues. CDR3 in amino acids: CAIKQGTDTQYF. The CDR3 DNA reads as TGTGCCATTAAGCAGGGGACAGATACGCAGTATTTT.

This sequence joins TRBV29-1 and TRBJ2-3; D perhaps matches TRBD2 (5 bases). V gave up 5 bases and J gave up 2 bases, with 11 bases separating them. Germline V gene lookup returns CDR1 SQVTM and CDR2 ANQGSEA. There are 13 residues in the CDR3. CDR3 DNA: TGCAGCGTTAAATGGGAGTTCACAGATACGCAGTATTTT. This gives the protein CSVKWEFTDTQYF.

The chain couples TRBV28 to TRBJ2-1, with 9 bases identical to TRBD2. CDR3 length equals 18 residues. The V gene end was trimmed by 4 bases and the J gene end by 0 bases; junction bases not matched to a gene: 10. Germline CDR1 MDHEN, CDR2 SYDVKM. The CDR3 protein is CASSSTRYSGSSYNEQFF. CDR3 nucleotides: TGTGCCAGCAGTTCCACCAGGTATAGCGGGAGCTCCTACAATGAGCAGTTCTTC.

V usage is TRBV11-2 and J usage is TRBJ2-1, with D hard to call. In germline, CDR1 is SGHAT, CDR2 FQNNGV. The CDR3 totals 12 residues. The CDR3 reads CGSSLADLEQFF. DNA of the CDR3: TGTGGTAGCAGCTTAGCTGACCTTGAGCAGTTCTTC.

Concerning this clonotype itself: Mismatch with germline at one junction end may stem from a read error. V is TRBV11-2 and J is TRBJ1-1; no firm D call. Germline V gene sequence: CDR1 SGHAT, CDR2 FQNNGV. The CDR3 length is 14 residues. The CDR3 DNA is TGTGCAAGCAGGTCCCAAGGGCCCGAAGGGGAAGCTTTCTTT. It is translated as CASRSQGPEGEAFF.